This TCR beta chain was identified in a study of CD8+CD57+ T cells in acquired aplastic anemia. The overall study: Sorted CD4+ and CD8+ cells gave an average of approximately 3.4 ug of DNA.

Germline V CDR1 and CDR2: SGHRS, YFSETQ. The V and J ends lost 2 bases and 0 bases respectively, with 3 bases between them. The CDR3 is 13 residues long. The study profiled TCR beta VDJ and CDR3 using genomic DNA as template. TCRdb recomputed calls from the reads with MiXCR, one row per CDR3 protein. The profile shows under 500,000 distinct CDR3 sequences, around a third of them singletons. This clonotype occurred many times. CD8+CD57+ cell expansion, shown by flow cytometry, had occurred in the patients selected for sequencing. Each of the patients presented with severe acquired aplastic anemia. Blood sampling was performed on the patients, and none of them had received therapy by then.

The clonotype comes from a human donor with aplastic anemia. Sequenced sample: sorted CD4+, CD8+, or CD8+CD57+ T cells (not recorded which) from PBMCs. This chain connects TRBV5-1 to TRBJ1-3; no clear D. The DNA for the CDR3 is TGCGCCAGCAGCTTCAGCTCTGGAAACACCATATATTTT. Its translation: CASSFSSGNTIYF.